The 24 T cell receptor beta chains below come from one sample, sequenced in a study of cytomegalovirus exposure and HLA in healthy donors. It was with 60 Vbeta and 13 Jbeta primers that the PCR ran. This table comes from immunoSEQ multiplex PCR, and its TCRdb copy is limited to in-frame clones, with some not included. This repertoire shows about 130,000 clones, roughly 85% found once; its top ten account for over 1%. The sequencing input was PBMCs. Receptor source: a boy younger than 18 in good health and CMV-seronegative.

V is TRBV29-1 and J is TRBJ2-3; no clear D. V gave up 3 bases and J gave up 11 bases, with 12 bases separating them. The germline CDR1 and CDR2 sequences are SQVTM and ANQGSEA. The CDR3 is 11 amino acids. The CDR3 loop reads CSVDYLNRQYF. CDR3 DNA sequence: TGCAGCGTTGATTACTTGAATAGGCAGTATTTT.

The V gene is TRBV30, the J gene TRBJ2-7; 9 bases fit TRBD1. V shed 4 bases, J shed 6 bases, and the junction held 13 bases outside the gene matches. CDR3 length: 15 amino acids. Germline V gene lookup returns CDR1 GTSNPN and CDR2 SVGIG (reference sequence). The CDR3 protein is CAWNPPGTGRREQYF. CDR3 DNA sequence: TGTGCCTGGAATCCCCCCGGGACAGGGAGACGCGAGCAGTACTTC.

This clone was seen a handful of times. The genes are TRBV11-3 and TRBJ2-3; 8 bases fit TRBD1. The ends lost 3 bases at V and 8 bases at J; junction bases unmatched: 10. The CDR3 is 15 amino acids. CDR1 is SGHNT and CDR2 is YENEEA in the germline V gene. DNA of the CDR3: TGTGCCAGCAGCTTCAGGGGGCGCGAGGAGAGTACGCAGTATTTT. Residues: CASSFRGREESTQYF.

The V call is TRBV2, the J call TRBJ2-1; TRBD2 matches at 14 bases. The CDR3 consists of 17 residues. Trimming at V came to 8 bases and at J to 7 bases, leaving 13 bases not matched to a gene. Germline CDR1 and CDR2: SNHLY and FYNNEI. The CDR3 nucleotides read TGTGCCAGCTTCTCTCCGGGACTAGCGGGAGAGGGGAATGAGCAGTTCTTC. Its protein product is CASFSPGLAGEGNEQFF.

This chain joins TRBV7-6 and TRBJ2-3; no reliable D call. Trimming took off 1 base at V and 1 base at J, with 6 bases between the two ends. CDR3 size: 14 residues. Germline-derived CDR1 and CDR2 are SGHVS and FNYEAQ. The CDR3 spells CASSLGQGTDTQYF. The CDR3, as DNA: TGTGCCAGCAGCTTAGGCCAGGGCACAGATACGCAGTATTTT.

The chain has TRBV29-1 and TRBJ1-1, with unresolved D. This CDR3 has 14 amino acids. V lost 3 bases, J lost 3 bases, and 14 bases lay in between. Germline V gene data show CDR1 as SQVTM and CDR2 as ANQGSEA. CDR3 region: CSVDRSGGHTEAFF. DNA for the CDR3: TGCAGCGTTGATCGTTCAGGAGGGCACACTGAAGCTTTCTTT.

This chain links TRBV27 with TRBJ2-1, with 11 bases matching TRBD2. Germline lookup yields CDR1 MNHEY and CDR2 SMNVEV (reference sequence). The CDR3 runs 17 residues. Germline trimming cut 5 bases from V and 8 bases from J; bases unmatched to any gene: 14. The DNA for the CDR3 is TGTGCCAGCAGTCCACTGGGACTAGCGGATGCCCCGGATGAGCAGTTCTTC. This sequence encodes CASSPLGLADAPDEQFF.

The chain employs TRBV14 and TRBJ1-2; 9 bases are a match to TRBD1. V trimming: 5 bases; J trimming: 0 bases; junction bases outside the gene matches: 10. This CDR3 region has 17 residues. Germline values: CDR1 SGHDN, CDR2 FVKESK. The CDR3 reads CASSSGTGLFANYGYTF. The CDR3 region has the DNA TGTGCCAGCAGCTCCGGGACAGGGTTGTTTGCTAACTATGGCTACACCTTC. Full variable domain (outside the CDR3, taken from reference TRBV14 and TRBJ1-2): EAGVTQFPSHSVIEKGQTVTLRCDPISGHDNLYWYRRVMGKEIKFLLHFVKESKQDESGMPNNRFLAERTGGTYSTLKVQPAELEDSGVYFCASSSGTGLFANYGYTFGSGTRLTVV.

In this sample, this clone turned up once. The CDR3 DNA is TGTGCCTGGGGGGGGACTTCTGTGGAGACCCAGTACTTC. Its protein product is CAWGGTSVETQYF. The chain couples TRBV30 to TRBJ2-5, with D perhaps matching TRBD2 (6 bases). The CDR3 runs 13 residues. Between the trimmed V and J ends, which lost 5 bases and 5 bases, there was a span of 15 bases. Per germline, CDR1 GTSNPN and CDR2 SVGIG (reference sequence). Full variable domain (remainder filled in from reference TRBV30 and TRBJ2-5): SQTIHQWPATLVQPVGSPLSLECTVEGTSNPNLYWYRQAAGRGLQLLFYSVGIGQISSEVPQNLSASRPQDRQFILSSKKLLLSDSGFYLCAWGGTSVETQYFGPGTRLLVL.

The chain employs TRBV29-1 and TRBJ1-2, with D uncertain. Germline CDR1 SQVTM, CDR2 ANQGSEA. The length of the CDR3 is 14 residues. With 4 bases removed from V and 7 bases from J, the gap between germline ends came to 19 bases. CDR3 nucleotides: TGCAGCGTTGTGGAGCGATCGACCTCCTTTGGCTACACCTTC. Translation gives CSVVERSTSFGYTF.

This clone showed up just once. V and J are TRBV18 and TRBJ1-1, with 7 positions matching TRBD1. This CDR3 is built from 14 residues. J lost 4 bases, V lost 1 base, and 3 bases had no gene match. Per the germline V gene, CDR1 is KGHSH and CDR2 is LQKENI. This CDR3 reads CASSPQGASTEAFF. CDR3 DNA: TGTGCCAGCTCACCACAGGGGGCGAGCACTGAAGCTTTCTTT.

This chain uses TRBV7-8 with TRBJ1-1; D is possibly TRBD1 (6 bases). The CDR3 contains 14 residues. Germline CDR1 is SGHVS and CDR2 is FQNEAQ. Trimming removed 8 bases from V and 4 bases from J, with 17 bases in between. The CDR3: CASERGGFATEAFF. CDR3 DNA: TGTGCCAGCGAGAGAGGGGGTTTTGCCACTGAAGCTTTCTTT.

This chain links TRBV5-4 with TRBJ2-1; TRBD2 aligns across 9 bases. The junction had 13 bases not matched to a gene; V was cut back by 4 bases and J by 8 bases. Germline CDR1 is SGHNT and CDR2 is YYREEE (reference sequence). This CDR3 has 16 residues. This CDR3 is CASSIGTSPFGDEQFF. CDR3 nucleotide sequence: TGTGCCAGCAGCATAGGGACTAGCCCCTTCGGGGATGAGCAGTTCTTC.

This chain connects TRBV27 to TRBJ1-5; no firm D call. Germline CDR1 MNHEY, CDR2 SMNVEV (reference sequence). The V end was cut by 2 bases, the J end by 7 bases, with 12 bases between. The CDR3 runs 14 residues. The DNA of the CDR3 is TGTGCCAGCAGTTTAGCCGGGGAGGGACAGCCCCAGCATTTT. This sequence encodes CASSLAGEGQPQHF.

This sequence joins TRBV30 and TRBJ2-5, with D unresolved. The CDR3 extends over 13 amino acids. V shed 4 bases and J shed 2 bases, with 11 bases lying between them. CDR1 and CDR2 (germline): GTSNPN, SVGIG (reference sequence). The DNA for the CDR3 is TGTGCCTGGAAGATGGGCCCTCAAGAGACCCAGTACTTC. Translating it yields CAWKMGPQETQYF.

The chain recombines TRBV2 with TRBJ2-7; TRBD2 is a possible D gene (6 bases). There are 14 residues in the CDR3. CDR1 and CDR2 from the germline V gene are SNHLY and FYNNEI. V gave up 6 bases and J gave up 3 bases, with 15 bases separating them. The CDR3: CASRASVSGYEQYF. The CDR3 DNA reads TGTGCCAGCAGGGCTAGCGTTTCCGGCTACGAGCAGTACTTC.

The chain combines TRBV2 with TRBJ1-5; tentative D call: TRBD1 (6 bases). CDR3 size: 13 residues. CDR1 and CDR2 from the germline V gene are SNHLY and FYNNEI. Trimming stripped 6 bases from V and 5 bases from J, with 11 bases between. CDR3 amino acids: CASRSQGYQPQHF. The CDR3 nucleotides are TGTGCCAGCAGATCGCAGGGGTATCAGCCCCAGCATTTT.

The chain recombines TRBV7-2 with TRBJ2-7, with a weak D call TRBD2 (5 bases). CDR1 is SGHTA and CDR2 is FQGNSA in the germline V gene. This CDR3 is 14 amino acids long. Between the trimmed V and J ends, which lost 5 bases and 6 bases, there was a span of 17 bases. The CDR3 DNA sequence: TGTGCCAGCAGCCCAAGGACTGAGTCGCGCGAGCAGTACTTC. Translated, it gives CASSPRTESREQYF.

The DNA of the CDR3 is TGCGCCAGCAGCCAAGTTTTCCGGGGGGCGCAAAAACAGCCCCAGCATTTT. It encodes CASSQVFRGAQKQPQHF. The chain recombines TRBV4-1 with TRBJ1-5; possibly TRBD1 for D (6 bases). The germline gives CDR1 MGHRA, CDR2 YSYEKL. V lost 1 base and J lost 7, with 20 bases in between. The CDR3 covers 17 residues.

This rearrangement joins TRBV29-1 to TRBJ2-2; D perhaps matches TRBD2 (7 bases). The CDR3 has 12 residues. Germline CDR1 SQVTM, CDR2 ANQGSEA. The V and J ends lost 7 bases and 7 bases respectively, with 13 bases between them. CDR3 residues: CSGGGGVGELFF. In DNA form, the CDR3 reads TGCAGCGGCGGAGGGGGGGTCGGGGAGCTGTTTTTT.

The chain combines TRBV6-5 with TRBJ2-2, with 7 bases matching TRBD2. This CDR3 has 15 residues. Germline V gives CDR1 MNHEY, CDR2 SVGAGI. The trim removed 0 bases at V and 3 bases at J, leaving 1 base unmatched. The CDR3 coding sequence is TGTGCCAGCAGTTACTCACGGGGGGACACCGGGGAGCTGTTTTTT. It encodes CASSYSRGDTGELFF.

The chain links TRBV6-4 to TRBJ2-1; no definite D call. The V and J ends lost 5 bases and 10 bases respectively, with 24 bases between them. Germline lookup yields CDR1 MRHNA and CDR2 SNTAGT. The CDR3 loop spans 16 amino acids. CDR3 coding DNA: TGTGCCAGCAGTCCCCAGGCCCCCGACCCCCCGTGGGAGCAGTTCTTC. Translating it yields CASSPQAPDPPWEQFF.

This clone has just a few counts. The V and J genes are TRBV5-4 and TRBJ2-1, with 13 bases fitting TRBD2. Per germline, CDR1 SGHNT and CDR2 YYREEE (reference sequence). The CDR3 runs 15 residues. Trimming at V came to 4 bases and at J to 7 bases, leaving 5 bases not matched to a gene. CDR3 nucleotides: TGTGCCAGCAGCCGCGGACTAGCGGGAGCGAATGAGCAGTTCTTC. Its translation: CASSRGLAGANEQFF.

J is TRBJ2-5 and V is TRBV7-8; D ambiguous. Germline loops: CDR1 SGHVS, CDR2 FQNEAQ. Deletions cut 3 bases from V and 5 bases from J, with 10 bases between. There are 13 residues in the CDR3. CDR3 sequence: CASSFERFETQYF. The CDR3 DNA follows: TGTGCCAGCAGCTTTGAGCGATTCGAGACCCAGTACTTC.